This TCR beta chain was obtained from a study of T-cell memory formation after mild COVID-19. TCRdb reanalysed the 5' RACE reads using MiXCR and keeps one entry per CDR3 protein. The sample lists more than 300,000 distinct CDR3 sequences, 20% to 25% occurring once. The germline V gene encodes CDR1 SGDLS and CDR2 YYNGEE. CDR3 length: 13 amino acids. J was trimmed by 7 bases and V by 4 bases; bases with no gene match: 6. This clonotype was counted once. The specimen sequenced was PBMCs or a T cell subset sorted from them (not recorded which). The chain joins TRBV9 to TRBJ2-5; TRBD1 agrees at 8 bases. The TCR comes from a man aged 18 to 30 who had mild COVID-19 (a few samples of this study predate the infection). Cell type and time point are not known. CDR3 coding DNA: TGTGCCAGCAGCACAGGACAGGGATTGACCCAGTACTTC. Its protein is CASSTGQGLTQYF.